Here is one T cell receptor (beta chain) with its context. Its target is not known. The germline gene is not matched at one end of the junction; a read error may be the cause. The CDR3 consists of 15 residues. The germline V gene has CDR1 MNHNS and CDR2 SASEGT. Assay used: immunoSEQ multiplex PCR; TCRdb lists only in-frame clones, some missing. Among around 55,000 clones listed, 80% were seen once. This sample was taken from a study of a mutant IDH1 vaccine in newly diagnosed glioma. Study at large: Among treated patients, about 60% were male and about 40% female, and mean age was around 40 years. Those enrolled had earlier been treated with radiotherapy, temozolomide, or both, mostly both. Study outcomes and limitations: Of all patients, approximately 93% showed vaccine-induced immune responses.

The time point was: week 23, last vaccination. Every single dose of the vaccine, 300 ug of mutant IDH1 20-mer peptide, came with topical imiquimod. The specimen was PBMCs, collected from a glioma patient whose treatment included an IDH1 peptide vaccine. This TCR came from a man aged 35-49 years with glioma. The chain joins TRBV6-1 to TRBJ2-5, with D perhaps assigned TRBD1 or TRBD2 (5 bases each). CDR3 in amino acids: CASREGWGPTETQYF. CDR3 DNA sequence: TGTGCCAGCAGAGAAGGGTGGGGACCAACGGAGACCCAGTACTTC.